This T cell receptor (beta chain) was profiled in a study of cytomegalovirus exposure and HLA in healthy donors. Study information: Among the approximately 430 donors who were genotyped, about 84% fell in the genetic ancestry cluster that is associated with self-reported Caucasian donors.

The primer mix had 60 Vbeta and 13 Jbeta primers. Sequencing was performed with immunoSEQ multiplex PCR; in TCRdb, only in-frame clones are kept and a portion is missing. The sample carries approximately 140,000 clones, around 79% recorded once. The sequencing sample was made of PBMCs. The sequence was obtained from a man aged 40-49 years in good health and CMV-seropositive.

The DNA of the CDR3 is TGTGCCAGCAGCGTAGAGGCTAGCGGGTGGAGCTCCTACGAGCAGTTCTTC. Its translation: CASSVEASGWSSYEQFF. This chain joins TRBV9 and TRBJ2-7; 8 nucleotides agree with TRBD2. The end of the DNA is better explained by TRBJ2-1, so the J call may be wrong. The CDR3 is made up of 17 amino acids. Germline V gene lookup returns CDR1 SGDLS and CDR2 YYNGEE.